This TCR beta chain was sequenced for a study of spatial heterogeneity in lung cancer. Time point: sample taken at primary tumor resection. The study sequenced unsorted whole RNA from tumor, nontumor lung or frozen PBMC. From germline, CDR1 is SGHDN and CDR2 FVKESK. Trimming removed 0 bases from V and 12 bases from J, with 21 bases in between. The CDR3 contains 16 residues. This clonotype was detected a few times. MiXCR was run by TCRdb on the 5' RACE reads, yielding one entry per CDR3 protein. The data hold about 10,000 distinct CDR3 sequences, with roughly 6% observed a single time. Source: PBMCs, taken at surgery. The receptor was isolated from a male donor with early-stage non-small cell lung cancer. This rearrangement joins TRBV14 to TRBJ2-1; D is perhaps TRBD1 or TRBD2 (5 bases each). The chain's CDR3 is CASSQDLLGVLGGQFF. The CDR3 DNA follows: TGTGCCAGCAGCCAAGATCTTCTGGGGGTGCTAGGAGGGCAGTTCTTC.